The present T cell receptor beta chain was sequenced within a study of CXCR3-negative and CXCR3-positive naive CD8 T cells. Study details: The study obtained around 140 million TRB reads, about 1.5 +/- 0.3 million per library.

General study points: Memory, not naive, CXCR3-negative and CXCR3-positive cells differed in TRBV-TRBJ usage. In both naive subsets diversity was comparably high, whereas memory CD8+ cells showed much lower diversity.

5' RACE with UMI labels generated the TRB cDNA libraries. From its re-call of the 5' RACE reads, TCRdb lists each CDR3 protein once, without DNA. In total, the table holds approximately 62,000 distinct CDR3 sequences. CDR3 length: 16 amino acids. Turning to this clonotype: Its antigen is unknown.

Identification of naive CD8+ T cells rested on CD45RO-CCR7+CD27+CD95- status. The chain is built from TRBV12-3 or TRBV12-4 and TRBJ2-3; without DNA, the TCRdb call of TRBD2 cannot be checked. The clonotype comes from a human donor in good health. Some clones in this sample may be carry-over from other donors' samples. Sequencing was done on a sample of naive CXCR3- CD8+ T cells from blood. Stated subset: CD45RO-CCR7+CD27+CD95- naive CD8+ T cells lacking CXCR3 (TNR3-). The CDR3: CASSPDPSGGTDTQYF.